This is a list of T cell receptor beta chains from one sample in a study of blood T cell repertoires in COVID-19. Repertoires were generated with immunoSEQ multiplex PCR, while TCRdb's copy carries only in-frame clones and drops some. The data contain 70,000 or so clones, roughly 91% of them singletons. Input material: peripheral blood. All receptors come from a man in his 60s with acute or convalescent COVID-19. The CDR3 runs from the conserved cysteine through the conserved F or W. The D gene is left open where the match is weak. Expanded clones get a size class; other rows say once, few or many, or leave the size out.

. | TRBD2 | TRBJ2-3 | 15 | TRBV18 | CASSRDYPSTDTQYF | TGTGCCAGCTCACGGGACTATCCTAGCACAGATACGCAGTATTTT
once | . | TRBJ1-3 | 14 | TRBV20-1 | CSASGEGAGNTIYF | TGCAGTGCTAGTGGGGAGGGGGCTGGAAACACCATATATTTT
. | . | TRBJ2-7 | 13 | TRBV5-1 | CASSLVHSYEQYF | TGCGCCAGCAGCTTGGTACACTCCTACGAGCAGTACTTC
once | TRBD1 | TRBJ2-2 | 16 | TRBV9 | CASSTQGTGNTGELFF | TGTGCCAGCAGCACCCAAGGGACAGGAAACACCGGGGAGCTGTTTTTT
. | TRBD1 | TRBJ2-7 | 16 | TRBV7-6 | CASSSIYRGRNFEQYF | TGTGCCAGCAGCTCCATATACAGGGGGCGAAACTTCGAGCAGTACTTC
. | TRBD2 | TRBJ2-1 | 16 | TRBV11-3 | CASSPRTGLAGEEQFF | TGTGCCAGCAGCCCACGCACCGGACTAGCGGGGGAGGAGCAGTTCTTC
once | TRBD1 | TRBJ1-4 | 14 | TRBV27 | CASSLYRGNEKLFF | TGTGCCAGCAGTTTATACAGGGGTAATGAAAAACTGTTTTTT
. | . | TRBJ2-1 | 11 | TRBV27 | CASSSLLRQFF | TGTGCCAGCAGTTCCCTTCTCAGGCAGTTCTTC
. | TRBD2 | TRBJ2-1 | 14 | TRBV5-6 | CASSRLAGTNEQFF | TGTGCCAGCAGCCGCCTAGCGGGAACAAATGAGCAGTTCTTC
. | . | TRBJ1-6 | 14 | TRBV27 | CASSLSRGNSPLHF | TGTGCCAGCAGTTTATCGAGGGGGAATTCACCCCTCCACTTT
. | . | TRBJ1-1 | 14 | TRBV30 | CADRAGVRGTEAFF | TGTGCCGACCGGGCAGGGGTACGCGGCACTGAAGCTTTCTTT
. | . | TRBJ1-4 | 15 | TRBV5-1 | CASSLGPGVNEKLFF | TGCGCCAGCAGCTTGGGGCCAGGGGTTAATGAAAAACTGTTTTTT
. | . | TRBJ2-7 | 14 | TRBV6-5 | CASINPGSGIEQYF | TGTGCCAGCATCAACCCGGGTTCTGGCATAGAGCAGTACTTC
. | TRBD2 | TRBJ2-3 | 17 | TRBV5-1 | CASSLERREGRKDTQYF | TGCGCCAGCAGCTTGGAGAGGCGGGAGGGCAGGAAGGATACGCAGTATTTT
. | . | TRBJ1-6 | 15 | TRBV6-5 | CASRTDDFYNSPLHF | TGTGCCAGCAGGACAGACGATTTCTATAATTCACCCCTCCACTTT
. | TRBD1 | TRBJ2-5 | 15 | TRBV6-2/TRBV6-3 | CASSYDRAPGETQYF | TGTGCCAGCAGTTACGACAGGGCCCCCGGCGAGACCCAGTACTTC
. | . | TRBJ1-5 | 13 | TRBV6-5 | CASSQVRNQPQHF | TGTGCCAGCAGTCAGGTCCGGAATCAGCCCCAGCATTTT
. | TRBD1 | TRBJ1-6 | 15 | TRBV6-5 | CASSYSTGGNSPLHF | TGTGCCAGCAGTTACTCGACAGGGGGCAATTCACCCCTCCACTTT
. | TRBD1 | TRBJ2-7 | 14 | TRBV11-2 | CASSGQGTGYEQYF | TGTGCCAGCAGCGGACAGGGGACTGGCTACGAGCAGTACTTC
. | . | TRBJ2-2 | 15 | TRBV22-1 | CPGSARLGYTGELFF | TGTCCTGGGAGCGCACGGCTAGGCTACACCGGGGAGCTGTTTTTT
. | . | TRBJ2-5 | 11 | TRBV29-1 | CSVSGSVDQYF | TGCAGCGTTTCTGGGAGTGTCGACCAGTACTTC
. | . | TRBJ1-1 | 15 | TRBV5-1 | CASSLGVRGRTEAFF | TGCGCCAGCAGCTTGGGTGTCCGGGGTCGGACTGAAGCTTTCTTT
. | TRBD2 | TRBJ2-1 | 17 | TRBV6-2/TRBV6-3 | CASSYSRRREGWNEQFF | TGTGCCAGCAGTTACTCTCGGCGGCGGGAGGGTTGGAATGAGCAGTTCTTC
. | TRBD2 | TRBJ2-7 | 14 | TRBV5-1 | CASTAGGPHYEQYF | TGCGCCAGCACGGCGGGAGGGCCGCATTACGAGCAGTACTTC
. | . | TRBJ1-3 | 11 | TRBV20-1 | CSVKTGNTIYF | TGCAGTGTTAAGACAGGAAACACCATATATTTT
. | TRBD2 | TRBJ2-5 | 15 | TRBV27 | CASSQRWGGQETQYF | TGTGCCAGCAGCCAAAGGTGGGGGGGGCAAGAGACCCAGTACTTC
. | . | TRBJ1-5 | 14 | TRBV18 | CASSPPSGAQPQHF | TGTGCCAGCTCACCACCCTCAGGGGCTCAGCCCCAGCATTTT
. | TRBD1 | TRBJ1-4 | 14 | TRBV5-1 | CASTVGGSGEKLFF | TGCGCCAGCACTGTAGGGGGCAGTGGTGAAAAACTGTTTTTT
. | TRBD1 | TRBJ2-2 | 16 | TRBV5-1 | CASSFWSGQGAGELFF | TGCGCCAGCAGCTTTTGGTCGGGACAGGGGGCCGGGGAGCTGTTTTTT
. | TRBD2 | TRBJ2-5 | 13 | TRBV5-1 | CASSPLAEETQYF | TGCGCCAGCAGCCCACTAGCGGAAGAGACCCAGTACTTC
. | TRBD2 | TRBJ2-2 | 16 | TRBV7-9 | CASRNIAGGPTGELFF | TGTGCCAGCAGAAATATAGCGGGAGGGCCCACCGGGGAGCTGTTTTTT
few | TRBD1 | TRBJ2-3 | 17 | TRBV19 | CASSDTGQGKSTDTQYF | TGTGCCAGTAGTGACACGGGACAGGGAAAAAGCACAGATACGCAGTATTTT
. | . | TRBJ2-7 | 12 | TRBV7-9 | CASSLIVYEQYF | TGTGCCAGCAGCTTAATAGTTTACGAGCAGTACTTC
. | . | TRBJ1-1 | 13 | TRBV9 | CASSVTTSTEAFF | TGTGCCAGCAGCGTGACAACGTCAACTGAAGCTTTCTTT
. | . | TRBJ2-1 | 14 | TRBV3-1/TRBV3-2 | CASSPAGAYNEQFF | TGTGCCAGCAGTCCCGCAGGGGCCTACAATGAGCAGTTCTTC
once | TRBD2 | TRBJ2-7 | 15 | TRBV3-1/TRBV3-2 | CASSRGLAAPVEQYF | TGTGCCAGCAGCCGGGGACTAGCGGCCCCGGTAGAGCAGTACTTC
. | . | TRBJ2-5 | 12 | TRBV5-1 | CASSGNQETQYF | TGCGCCAGCAGCGGCAACCAAGAGACCCAGTACTTC
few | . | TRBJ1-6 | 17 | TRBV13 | CASSLGAESSYNSPLHF | TGTGCCAGCAGCTTAGGGGCGGAGAGCTCCTATAATTCACCCCTCCACTTT
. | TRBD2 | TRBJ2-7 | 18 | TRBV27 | CASSQRTSGRANIYEQYF | TGTGCCAGCAGTCAAAGGACTAGCGGGAGGGCCAATATTTACGAGCAGTACTTC
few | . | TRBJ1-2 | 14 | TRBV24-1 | CATSDPGTPHGYTF | TGTGCCACCAGTGACCCCGGGACACCCCATGGCTACACCTTC
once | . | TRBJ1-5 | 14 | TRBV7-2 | CASSLRTGNQPQHF | TGTGCCAGCAGCCTACGGACAGGCAATCAGCCCCAGCATTTT
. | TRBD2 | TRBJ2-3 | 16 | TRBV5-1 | CASSLGSSGTLDTQYF | TGCGCCAGCAGCTTGGGGTCTAGCGGGACTCTAGATACGCAGTATTTT
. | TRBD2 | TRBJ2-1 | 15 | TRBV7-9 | CASSPVAGVYNEQFF | TGTGCCAGCAGCCCCGTGGCGGGGGTCTACAATGAGCAGTTCTTC
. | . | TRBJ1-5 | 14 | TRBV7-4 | CASSLGAGNQPQHF | TGTGCCAGCAGCTTAGGGGCAGGCAATCAGCCCCAGCATTTT
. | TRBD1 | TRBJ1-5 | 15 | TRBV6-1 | CASSESTGGSQPQHF | TGTGCCAGCAGTGAAAGCACAGGGGGCAGTCAGCCCCAGCATTTT
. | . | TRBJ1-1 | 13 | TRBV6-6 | CASTVRDNTEAFF | TGTGCCAGCACCGTCAGGGATAACACTGAAGCTTTCTTT
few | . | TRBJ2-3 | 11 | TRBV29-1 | CSGQLTDTQYF | TGCAGCGGCCAACTCACAGATACGCAGTATTTT
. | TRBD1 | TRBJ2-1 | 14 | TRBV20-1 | CSASGDRGPDEQFF | TGCAGTGCTAGTGGGGACAGGGGGCCTGATGAGCAGTTCTTC
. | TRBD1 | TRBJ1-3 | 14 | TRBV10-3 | CAIKETGSGNTIYF | TGTGCCATCAAAGAGACAGGGAGTGGAAACACCATATATTTT